What follows are 21 T cell receptor beta chains derived from one specimen sequenced in a study of blood T cell repertoires in COVID-19. The method was immunoSEQ multiplex PCR; TCRdb's version includes in-frame clones alone and lacks a portion of them. The sample has around 37,000 clones, 90% seen once; the top ten hold 25% to 30%. Sequenced: peripheral blood. The receptors stem from a man aged 60 to 69 with active or convalescent COVID-19.

The chain joins TRBV3-1 (or the pseudogene TRBV3-2) to TRBJ2-1; the D gene is possibly TRBD2 (6 bases). Per germline, CDR1 LGHDT and CDR2 YNNKEL (reference sequence). The CDR3 is 18 amino acids. Trimming removed 4 bases at V and 0 bases at J, with 19 bases between. The CDR3, as DNA: TGTGCCAGCAGCCCCCTTCCCCCACTAGCCCTCTCCTACAATGAGCAGTTCTTC. Translated: CASSPLPPLALSYNEQFF.

This chain links TRBV5-1 with TRBJ2-1; possible D gene TRBD2, 6 bases. Germline V CDR1 and CDR2: SGHRS, YFSETQ. V was shortened by 0 bases and J by 15 bases, with 16 bases between the two germline ends. The CDR3 runs 13 residues. CDR3 DNA: TGCGCCAGCAGCTTGGCAGGAATCCAGGGAGGGTTCTTC. Translating gives CASSLAGIQGGFF.

This chain uses TRBV30 with TRBJ2-5, with D perhaps TRBD1 (7 bases). V lost 7 bases and J 5 bases, leaving 20 bases between the germline ends. CDR1 and CDR2 (germline): GTSNPN, SVGIG (reference sequence). This CDR3 region has 14 residues. CDR3 sequence reads: CAFVGGGLGETQYF. The CDR3 DNA follows: TGTGCCTTCGTAGGAGGGGGCCTTGGGGAGACCCAGTACTTC. Based on the CDR3 plus reference TRBV30 and TRBJ2-5, the full variable domain is SQTIHQWPATLVQPVGSPLSLECTVEGTSNPNLYWYRQAAGRGLQLLFYSVGIGQISSEVPQNLSASRPQDRQFILSSKKLLLSDSGFYLCAFVGGGLGETQYFGPGTRLLVL.

Only a few counts were recorded for this clone. The chain employs TRBV30 and TRBJ2-7; a weak D match, TRBD2 (5 bases). This CDR3 spans 14 amino acids. Germline V gene sequence: CDR1 GTSNPN, CDR2 SVGIG (reference sequence). Trimming removed 0 bases from V and 2 bases from J, with 11 bases in between. CDR3: CAWSVPGVAYEQYF. CDR3 DNA: TGTGCCTGGAGTGTACCCGGGGTCGCCTACGAGCAGTACTTC.

This chain connects TRBV15 to TRBJ1-2; D remains ambiguous. V lost 0 bases to trimming and J lost 10 bases, with 9 bases between them. This CDR3 region has 12 residues. Germline CDR1 is LNHNV and CDR2 is YYDKDF (reference sequence). The chain's CDR3 is CATSRESQVYTF. The CDR3 nucleotides read TGTGCCACCAGCAGAGAAAGCCAGGTCTACACCTTC.

The chain recombines TRBV13 with TRBJ2-1, with D possibly matching TRBD2 (5 bases). The CDR3 covers 16 residues. V lost 4 bases and J lost 5, with 18 bases in between. Germline lookup yields CDR1 PRHDT and CDR2 FYEKMQ (reference sequence). The CDR3 loop is CASSYNPSRPNNEQFF. The CDR3 DNA follows: TGTGCCAGCAGCTATAACCCTAGCAGACCCAACAATGAGCAGTTCTTC.

The rearrangement uses TRBV7-9 and TRBJ2-2, with 7 bases matching TRBD1. With V trimmed by 1 base and J by 5 bases, 7 bases remained unmatched. Germline CDR1 is SEHNR and CDR2 is FQNEAQ (reference sequence). The CDR3 is 16 residues long. As DNA, the CDR3 is TGTGCCAGCAGCTTAGAGACAGGGCTTGGGACCGGGGAGCTGTTTTTT. Protein sequence: CASSLETGLGTGELFF.

The chain combines TRBV7-2 with TRBJ2-4; perhaps TRBD2 as D (6 bases). The CDR3 loop spans 12 amino acids. Germline CDR1 SGHTA, CDR2 FQGNSA. V was clipped by 0 bases and J by 14 bases, with 11 bases between them. CDR3 in DNA: TGTGCCAGCAGCTTAGCGGGAGGCGCCGAGTACTTC. The encoded protein is CASSLAGGAEYF.

The J gene is TRBJ2-7, the V gene TRBV5-1, with a weak D call TRBD1 (6 bases). V lost 5 bases and J 2 bases, leaving 17 bases between the germline ends. The CDR3 runs to 15 residues. Looked up from germline, CDR1 is SGHRS and CDR2 is YFSETQ. CDR3 sequence (DNA): TGCGCCAGCAGTCCCGGGACAACAAGAACCTACGAGCAGTACTTC. Protein: CASSPGTTRTYEQYF.

This clone was found once. The chain uses TRBV28 and TRBJ1-2; TRBD1 is a possible D gene (6 bases). With 5 bases removed from V and 1 base from J, the gap between germline ends came to 8 bases. CDR3 length: 13 amino acids. Germline V gene data show CDR1 as MDHEN and CDR2 as SYDVKM. CDR3 sequence: CASSDRFNYGYTF. The CDR3 coding sequence is TGTGCCAGCAGTGACAGGTTTAACTATGGCTACACCTTC.

This clone was counted between two and nine times. The chain is built from TRBV6-5 and TRBJ2-7, with D possibly TRBD2 on 6 matching bases. The CDR3 consists of 13 residues. Germline V lookup: CDR1 MNHEY, CDR2 SVGAGI. V lost 2 bases to trimming and J lost 6 bases, with 11 bases between them. CDR3 DNA sequence: TGTGCCAGCAGTTACGTCGGGAGTGGCGAGCAGTACTTC. Its translation: CASSYVGSGEQYF.

This sequence joins TRBV15 and TRBJ2-5; a possible D gene is TRBD2 (6 bases). Trimming removed 5 bases at V and 5 bases at J, with 18 bases between. The germline V gene encodes CDR1 LNHNV and CDR2 YYDKDF (reference sequence). The CDR3 runs 15 residues. The CDR3 region is CATSAPGSRGETQYF. The CDR3, as DNA: TGTGCCACCAGCGCCCCGGGGAGCCGGGGGGAGACCCAGTACTTC.

The gene calls are TRBV6-4 and TRBJ2-1, with D uncertain. The V and J ends lost 2 bases and 9 bases respectively, with 8 bases between them. The CDR3 has 12 residues. The germline V gene has CDR1 MRHNA and CDR2 SNTAGT. In nucleotides, the CDR3 is TGTGCCAGCAGTGACGACTTGGGTGAGCAGTTCTTC. Its translation: CASSDDLGEQFF.

A remark on this clone: Different DNA sequences within this sample yield the same CDR3. This rearrangement joins TRBV5-1 to TRBJ2-5, with TRBD2 matching over 8 bases. Germline V gene lookup returns CDR1 SGHRS and CDR2 YFSETQ. The V segment lost 0 bases and the J segment 4 bases; nucleotides outside the gene matches: 5. The CDR3 has 15 residues. The CDR3 region has the DNA TGCGCCAGCAGCTTGGAGGGGCTAGCGGGAGAGACCCAGTACTTC. Protein sequence: CASSLEGLAGETQYF.

This chain connects TRBV28 to TRBJ2-7; D remains ambiguous. Trimming took 7 bases from V and 2 from J, leaving 9 bases between them. There are 12 residues in the CDR3. Per the germline V gene, CDR1 is MDHEN and CDR2 is SYDVKM. The CDR3 region is CASNSVTYEQYF. DNA for the CDR3: TGTGCCAGCAATTCGGTCACCTACGAGCAGTACTTC. Complete variable domain (other parts from reference TRBV28 and TRBJ2-7): DVKVTQSSRYLVKRTGEKVFLECVQDMDHENMFWYRQDPGLGLRLIYFSYDVKMKEKGDIPEGYSVSREKKERFSLILESASTNQTSMYLCASNSVTYEQYFGPGTRLTVT.

This clone was recorded a few times. This sequence joins TRBV10-3 and TRBJ1-2; no definite D call. Trimming removed 2 bases at V and 8 bases at J, with 21 bases between. Looked up from germline, CDR1 is ENHRY and CDR2 is SYGVKD. The CDR3 sequence is 16 residues long. CDR3 region: CAISEDSTGSVGGYTF. As DNA, the CDR3 is TGTGCCATCAGTGAGGATTCCACCGGGAGCGTCGGGGGCTACACCTTC.

The chain links TRBV24-1 to TRBJ2-7, with D unclear. The germline V gene encodes CDR1 KGHDR and CDR2 SFDVKD. The CDR3 extends over 12 amino acids. V was clipped by 5 bases and J by 5 bases, with 9 bases between them. This chain's CDR3 is CATSGSRHEQYF. CDR3 DNA: TGTGCCACCAGTGGGAGCCGCCACGAGCAGTACTTC.

The V call is TRBV5-1, the J call TRBJ2-5, with D possibly matching TRBD2 (5 bases). This CDR3 has 14 residues. The V gene's germline CDR1 is SGHRS and CDR2 YFSETQ. V dropped 2 bases and J dropped 5 bases, with 13 bases sitting between them. CDR3 sequence reads: CASSFGREGETQYF. DNA for the CDR3: TGCGCCAGCAGCTTCGGACGGGAAGGGGAGACCCAGTACTTC.

The gene calls are TRBV19 and TRBJ1-3; no definite D call. The V end was cut by 7 bases, the J end by 2 bases, with 9 bases between. The CDR3 is made up of 13 amino acids. CDR1 LNHDA and CDR2 SQIVND come from the germline V gene (reference sequence). CDR3 residues: CASKVAPGNTIYF. CDR3 in DNA: TGTGCCAGTAAAGTGGCTCCTGGAAACACCATATATTTT.

The V and J genes are TRBV11-2 and TRBJ2-5, with D possibly being TRBD1 (5 bases). V was clipped by 2 bases and J by 4 bases, with 8 bases between them. The CDR3 has 13 amino acids. CDR1 and CDR2 from the germline V gene are SGHAT and FQNNGV. The CDR3 is CASSLPGSETQYF. The CDR3 DNA reads as TGTGCCAGCAGCTTACCAGGGTCAGAGACCCAGTACTTC. Full variable domain (rest looked up from reference TRBV11-2 and TRBJ2-5): EAGVAQSPRYKIIEKRQSVAFWCNPISGHATLYWYQQILGQGPKLLIQFQNNGVVDDSQLPKDRFSAERLKGVDSTLKIQPAKLEDSAVYLCASSLPGSETQYFGPGTRLLVL.

V is TRBV7-8 and J is TRBJ1-2; TRBD1 is a possible D gene (6 bases). The CDR3 is 13 residues long. With 4 bases removed from V and 5 bases from J, the gap between germline ends came to 11 bases. The germline gives CDR1 SGHVS, CDR2 FQNEAQ. CDR3 sequence: CASSSDSLYGYTF. The CDR3 nucleotides read TGTGCCAGCAGCTCGGACAGCCTATATGGCTACACCTTC.